One and the same sample provided the 27 T cell receptor beta chains below, sequenced in a study of blood T cell repertoires in COVID-19. Profiled with immunoSEQ multiplex PCR; TCRdb holds only in-frame clones, not every one. The sample holds some 340,000 clones; around 83% are singletons and the top ten take around 3%. Material for sequencing was peripheral blood. The receptors stem from a man aged 25-45 years with active or convalescent COVID-19.

The chain recombines TRBV19 with TRBJ2-3; D gene unclear. With 7 bases removed from V and 5 bases from J, the gap between germline ends came to 7 bases. CDR1 and CDR2 (germline): LNHDA, SQIVND (reference sequence). The CDR3 runs 11 residues. The CDR3, as DNA: TGTGCCAGTAAGACAATAGATACGCAGTATTTT. Translation gives CASKTIDTQYF.

This clone was found once. V and J are TRBV24-1 and TRBJ2-2, with 12 nucleotides matching TRBD2. V gave up 4 bases and J gave up 2 bases; unmatched junction bases: 1. From germline, CDR1 is KGHDR and CDR2 SFDVKD. CDR3 length: 16 residues. Here the CDR3 reads CATSETSGGNTGELFF. The CDR3 DNA sequence: TGTGCCACCAGTGAGACTAGCGGGGGCAACACCGGGGAGCTGTTTTTT.

This rearrangement joins TRBV9 to TRBJ1-2; weak D call: TRBD1 (6 bases). Per germline, CDR1 SGDLS and CDR2 YYNGEE. CDR3 length: 13 residues. V was cut by 0 bases and J by 4 bases, with 7 bases left in between. The CDR3 sequence: CASSVGGPYGYTF. The CDR3 DNA reads TGTGCCAGCAGCGTAGGGGGGCCCTATGGCTACACCTTC.

The CDR3 nucleotides read TGTGCCAGCAGGGGACAAGGGGACTATGGCTACACCTTC. Protein: CASRGQGDYGYTF. The chain employs TRBV3-1 (or the pseudogene TRBV3-2) and TRBJ1-2, with D possibly being TRBD1 (6 bases). The CDR3 is 13 amino acids. Germline-derived CDR1 and CDR2 are LGHDT and YNNKEL (reference sequence). V lost 6 bases and J 3 bases, leaving 11 bases between the germline ends.

The V call is TRBV4-3, the J call TRBJ2-2; no firm D call. CDR1 and CDR2 (germline): LGHNA, YSLEER. The CDR3 loop spans 14 amino acids. Between the trimmed V and J ends, which lost 2 bases and 3 bases, there was a span of 7 bases. Here the CDR3 reads CASSQSRYTGELFF. The CDR3 bases are TGCGCCAGCAGCCAATCTCGGTACACCGGGGAGCTGTTTTTT.

This chain connects TRBV7-9 to TRBJ1-1; D not certain. CDR3 size: 17 residues. The V gene's germline CDR1 is SEHNR and CDR2 FQNEAQ (reference sequence). V lost 5 bases and J lost 0, with 19 bases in between. CDR3 DNA: TGTGCCAGCAGCCCCAGACGGTCTGGGCCTTTGAACACTGAAGCTTTCTTT. Translated: CASSPRRSGPLNTEAFF.

V and J are TRBV6-2 or TRBV6-3 and TRBJ2-1; 12 bases fit TRBD2. Germline V gene data show CDR1 as MNHEY and CDR2 as SVGEGT. The CDR3 loop spans 15 amino acids. V lost 5 bases to trimming and J lost 8 bases; unmatched junction nucleotides: 7. CDR3 loop: CASSRTSGEGDEQFF. The CDR3 DNA reads as TGTGCCAGCAGTAGGACTAGCGGGGAAGGCGATGAGCAGTTCTTC.

As concerns this clone: Its ends do not fully match the called genes, so a read error is possible. The chain employs TRBV30 and TRBJ1-5, with D possibly TRBD1 on 6 matching bases. Germline CDR1 and CDR2: GTSNPN and SVGIG (reference sequence). The CDR3 consists of 13 residues. CDR3 nucleotides: TGTGCCTGGACATCGGGGGGCAAACAGCCCCAGCATTTT. It codes for CAWTSGGKQPQHF.

V is TRBV6-5 and J is TRBJ2-1, with TRBD1 as a possible D gene (6 bases). This CDR3 comprises 16 residues. The germline V gene encodes CDR1 MNHEY and CDR2 SVGAGI. Trimming shortened V by 3 bases and J by 0 bases, and 12 bases separated the two germline ends. The CDR3 is CASSYGDISSYNEQFF. DNA of the CDR3: TGTGCCAGCAGTTATGGGGACATAAGCTCCTACAATGAGCAGTTCTTC.

Regarding this clone: The identical CDR3 is also encoded by other nucleotide sequences in the sample. The chain carries TRBV7-2 and TRBJ2-3, with a possible D match to TRBD1 (6 bases). Trimming pared 1 base from V and 1 base from J, leaving 6 bases between. The CDR3 length is 14 residues. Germline CDR1 and CDR2: SGHTA and FQGNSA. The CDR3 DNA sequence: TGTGCCAGCAGCTTAGACAGGGGCACAGATACGCAGTATTTT. This gives the protein CASSLDRGTDTQYF.

The chain couples TRBV28 to TRBJ1-1, with D possibly being TRBD1 (5 bases). This CDR3 region has 16 residues. CDR1 MDHEN and CDR2 SYDVKM come from the germline V gene. Trimming shortened V by 6 bases and J by 0 bases, and 17 bases separated the two germline ends. CDR3 nucleotide sequence: TGTGCCAGCAGGCCTGTGGGGCTGAGCATGAACACTGAAGCTTTCTTT. Translated, it gives CASRPVGLSMNTEAFF.

The V and J genes are TRBV3-1 (or the pseudogene TRBV3-2) and TRBJ2-7, with TRBD2 matching 9 bases. CDR1 is LGHDT and CDR2 is YNNKEL in the germline V gene (reference sequence). The CDR3 is made up of 14 amino acids. The ends lost 4 bases at V and 6 bases at J; junction bases unmatched: 7. CDR3 DNA: TGTGCCAGCAGCCCTTCTAGCGGGGTTCGCGAGCAGTACTTC. Protein: CASSPSSGVREQYF.

This clone was seen only once. The chain employs TRBV3-1 (or the pseudogene TRBV3-2) and TRBJ1-2; 9 bases are shared with TRBD1. Germline CDR1 LGHDT, CDR2 YNNKEL (reference sequence). V was pared by 4 bases and J by 6 bases, with 9 bases of the junction left unmatched. The CDR3 runs to 15 residues. CDR3: CASSRDREESNGYTF. CDR3 coding DNA: TGTGCCAGCAGCCGGGACAGGGAGGAAAGTAATGGCTACACCTTC.

The V and J genes are TRBV4-1 and TRBJ2-1, with TRBD2 matching over 9 bases. Germline trimming cut 1 base from V and 4 bases from J; bases unmatched to any gene: 14. CDR1 is MGHRA, CDR2 YSYEKL, per germline. This CDR3 spans 19 amino acids. The CDR3 DNA sequence: TGCGCCAGCAGCCAAGGACCCGCCCTGACTAGCGGCAAGTACAATGAGCAGTTCTTC. Protein: CASSQGPALTSGKYNEQFF.

This chain uses TRBV28 with TRBJ1-2; 8 bases map to TRBD1. V trimming: 5 bases; J trimming: 4 bases; junction bases outside the gene matches: 6. The CDR3 has 14 amino acids. The germline V gene has CDR1 MDHEN and CDR2 SYDVKM. In DNA, the CDR3 is TGTGCCAGCAGTCAGGGGGCGGTAAGCTATGGCTACACCTTC. Translating gives CASSQGAVSYGYTF.

The rearrangement joins TRBV19 to TRBJ1-2; TRBD1 is a possible D gene (6 bases). Germline V gene sequence: CDR1 LNHDA, CDR2 SQIVND (reference sequence). With 4 bases removed from V and 3 bases from J, the gap between germline ends came to 12 bases. The CDR3 is made up of 14 amino acids. The CDR3: CASSNIQGYYGYTF. CDR3 coding DNA: TGTGCCAGTAGTAACATACAGGGCTACTATGGCTACACCTTC.

V and J are TRBV4-1 and TRBJ1-2, with TRBD1 as a possible D gene (5 bases). Trimming stripped 4 bases from V and 3 bases from J, with 15 bases between. The CDR3 extends over 15 amino acids. Germline CDR1 is MGHRA and CDR2 is YSYEKL. CDR3 sequence: CASSPTQDTYYGYTF. CDR3 in DNA: TGCGCCAGCAGCCCGACCCAGGACACCTACTATGGCTACACCTTC.

This chain uses TRBV19 with TRBJ2-1, with D possibly TRBD2 on 6 matching bases. The CDR3 consists of 13 residues. Per the germline V gene, CDR1 is LNHDA and CDR2 is SQIVND (reference sequence). Trimming took off 1 base at V and 6 bases at J, with 7 bases between the two ends. The DNA of the CDR3 is TGTGCCAGTAGTATAGCGGGAGTCAATGAGCAGTTCTTC. Translation: CASSIAGVNEQFF.

V gene TRBV5-8 combines with J gene TRBJ2-3; D is unresolved. V was trimmed by 4 bases and J by 3 bases, leaving 15 bases between them. This CDR3 is built from 15 residues. Per germline, CDR1 SGHTS and CDR2 YDEGEE. In DNA, the CDR3 is TGTGCCAGCAGCCTCCCCGTATTAACTACAGATACGCAGTATTTT. Its translation is CASSLPVLTTDTQYF.

This clone was observed a handful of times. The chain carries TRBV7-3 and TRBJ2-1; 7 bases line up with TRBD2. Germline CDR1 and CDR2: SGHTA and FQGTGA. This CDR3 comprises 16 residues. V lost 5 bases and J lost 9; bases outside the gene matches: 16. CDR3 region: CASSKGAGLNRSEQFF. CDR3 DNA sequence: TGTGCCAGCAGCAAGGGTGCGGGACTAAACCGGAGTGAGCAGTTCTTC.

This chain uses TRBV9 with TRBJ1-1, with D possibly being TRBD1 (5 bases). The germline V gene has CDR1 SGDLS and CDR2 YYNGEE. The CDR3 covers 13 residues. Trimming pared 0 bases from V and 7 bases from J, leaving 10 bases between. Here the CDR3 reads CASSVAPGREAFF. DNA for the CDR3: TGTGCCAGCAGCGTAGCCCCAGGGCGTGAAGCTTTCTTT.

The chain joins TRBV29-1 to TRBJ2-7, with TRBD1 matching over 12 bases. With 7 bases clipped from V and 7 bases from J, the junction kept 8 bases outside the gene matches. Germline V gene sequence: CDR1 SQVTM, CDR2 ANQGSEA. The CDR3 sequence is 13 residues long. The CDR3 is CSAEGTGGAEQYF. CDR3 bases: TGCAGCGCCGAGGGGACAGGGGGCGCGGAGCAGTACTTC.

The rearrangement uses TRBV5-1 and TRBJ1-1; TRBD1 matches at 7 bases. Germline loops: CDR1 SGHRS, CDR2 YFSETQ. Unmatched junction bases numbered 13, after V lost 7 bases and J lost 4 bases. This CDR3 contains 15 residues. The CDR3 is CASGSTGDGITEAFF. The CDR3 region has the DNA TGCGCCAGCGGCTCTACAGGGGATGGTATCACTGAAGCTTTCTTT.

V gene TRBV5-1 combines with J gene TRBJ2-2; 9 nucleotides align to TRBD1. The ends lost 3 bases at V and 4 bases at J; junction bases unmatched: 7. CDR1 is SGHRS and CDR2 is YFSETQ in the germline V gene. The CDR3 contains 16 residues. As DNA, the CDR3 is TGCGCCAGCAGCTGGTCGGGACAGGGCGTCACCGGGGAGCTGTTTTTT. This encodes CASSWSGQGVTGELFF.

The CDR3 sequence: CASSQRSDRFSGNTIYF. CDR3 coding DNA: TGTGCCAGCAGCCAACGATCGGACAGGTTCTCTGGAAACACCATATATTTT. This chain uses TRBV7-2 with TRBJ1-3, with 7 positions matching TRBD1. This CDR3 spans 17 amino acids. Germline V gives CDR1 SGHTA, CDR2 FQGNSA. V shed 5 bases, J shed 0 bases, and the junction held 10 bases outside the gene matches.

This rearrangement joins TRBV5-5 to TRBJ2-2, with D unclear. The germline V gene has CDR1 SGHKS and CDR2 YYEKEE (reference sequence). The CDR3 spans 13 residues. V was trimmed by 6 bases and J by 1 base, leaving 7 bases between them. The CDR3 coding sequence is TGTGCCAGCACGGCGGTGAACACCGGGGAGCTGTTTTTT. Amino acids: CASTAVNTGELFF.

This chain connects TRBV6-5 to TRBJ1-2; 8 bases fit TRBD1. This CDR3 spans 12 amino acids. V trimming: 10 bases; J trimming: 8 bases; junction bases outside the gene matches: 9. Germline V CDR1 and CDR2: MNHEY, SVGAGI. In nucleotides, the CDR3 is TGTGCCACCAACCAGGGGGCGCGAGGCTACACCTTC. It encodes CATNQGARGYTF.